The next 26 T cell receptor beta chains were all read from a single sample in a study of T cell repertoires in cytomegalovirus infection. TCRdb re-derived calls from the reads in MiXCR, one entry per CDR3 protein. Of some 390,000 distinct CDR3 sequences listed, 15% to 20% are singletons. The sequenced material came from PBMCs. The receptors were sampled from a human donor in good health (CMV status not recorded). Some clones in this sample may be carry-over from other donors' samples.

This clonotype appeared many times. J is TRBJ2-1 and V is TRBV7-2, with 7 nucleotides matching TRBD2. Germline V gives CDR1 SGHTA, CDR2 FQGNSA. The J segment lost 4 bases and the V segment lost 5 bases, leaving 11 bases of the junction unmatched. This CDR3 contains 16 residues. The CDR3 reads CASSPGQAGLYNEQFF. CDR3 nucleotide sequence: TGTGCCAGCAGCCCTGGGCAAGCGGGATTATACAATGAGCAGTTCTTC.

The chain combines TRBV3-1 with TRBJ2-7, with D perhaps matching TRBD1 (6 bases). Trimming took 0 bases from V and 2 from J, leaving 11 bases between them. CDR1 LGHDT and CDR2 YNNKEL come from the germline V gene (reference sequence). The CDR3 contains 15 residues. CDR3 sequence reads: CASSQDLGAAYEQYF. The CDR3, as DNA: TGTGCCAGCAGCCAAGATCTGGGGGCAGCCTACGAGCAGTACTTC.

This clonotype was recorded many times. V usage is TRBV7-7 and J usage is TRBJ1-1, with D possibly being TRBD1 (5 bases). This CDR3 comprises 13 residues. Trimming cost V 5 bases and J 4 bases, with 11 bases left between them. Germline lookup yields CDR1 SSHAT and CDR2 FNYEAQ (reference sequence). The CDR3 reads CASSQGVGTEAFF. The CDR3 nucleotides are TGTGCCAGCAGCCAAGGGGTGGGCACTGAAGCTTTCTTT.

This clonotype was picked up many times. The chain uses TRBV6-2 or TRBV6-3 and TRBJ1-1; D gene unclear. The CDR3 contains 12 residues. Germline V lookup: CDR1 MNHEY, CDR2 SVGEGT. The V and J ends lost 8 bases and 0 bases respectively, with 7 bases between them. The CDR3 here is CASGRVNTEAFF. The CDR3 nucleotides are TGTGCCAGCGGAAGGGTGAACACTGAAGCTTTCTTT.

The gene calls are TRBV12-3 or TRBV12-4 and TRBJ1-1; D is perhaps TRBD1 (5 bases). Trimming took off 8 bases at V and 1 base at J, with 20 bases between the two ends. CDR3 length equals 16 residues. The CDR3 DNA follows: TGTGCCAGCTCACCCTCGGCGGCAGGGCCGAACACTGAAGCTTTCTTT. Amino acids: CASSPSAAGPNTEAFF.

In this sample, this clonotype turned up a few times. This chain uses TRBV18 with TRBJ1-2; TRBD1 matches 9 bases. The CDR3 runs 15 residues. Per germline, CDR1 KGHSH and CDR2 LQKENI. Trimming cost V 0 bases and J 3 bases; bases outside gene matches: 2. The CDR3: CASSPPWDRDYGYTF. DNA of the CDR3: TGTGCCAGCTCACCACCGTGGGACAGGGACTATGGCTACACCTTC.

This clonotype showed up just a few times. J is TRBJ2-7 and V is TRBV4-3; TRBD2 matches at 10 bases. Germline V gene sequence: CDR1 LGHNA, CDR2 YSLEER. The CDR3 sequence is 15 residues long. V trimming: 2 bases; J trimming: 4 bases; junction bases outside the gene matches: 5. CDR3 amino acids: CASSQSSSGSYEQYF. In DNA, the CDR3 is TGCGCCAGCAGCCAATCCTCTAGCGGGAGTTACGAGCAGTACTTC.

This clonotype was seen repeatedly, ten times or more. The gene calls are TRBV7-8 and TRBJ1-2, with D possibly matching TRBD1 (6 bases). Trimming stripped 4 bases from V and 7 bases from J, with 19 bases between. Germline loops: CDR1 SGHVS, CDR2 FQNEAQ. The CDR3 is 15 residues long. The chain's CDR3 is CASSSSRDTRGGYTF. The DNA for the CDR3 is TGTGCCAGCAGCTCCTCTCGGGACACACGTGGTGGCTACACCTTC.

This clonotype was counted ten times or more. The chain links TRBV7-9 to TRBJ2-1; unclear D gene. The germline gives CDR1 SEHNR, CDR2 FQNEAQ (reference sequence). Between the trimmed V and J ends, which lost 8 bases and 7 bases, there was a span of 6 bases. CDR3 size: 10 residues. CDR3 sequence reads: CASGRNEQFF. CDR3 DNA sequence: TGTGCCAGCGGCCGGAATGAGCAGTTCTTC.

Only a few counts were recorded for this clonotype. V gene TRBV20-1 combines with J gene TRBJ1-1, with 7 bases that match TRBD1. Losses at the gene ends were 6 bases for V and 4 bases for J; bases not matched to a gene: 5. Germline V gene lookup returns CDR1 DFQATT and CDR2 SNEGSKA (reference sequence). CDR3 size: 12 residues. CDR3 nucleotide sequence: TGCAGTGCGCCGACAGGGAGCACTGAAGCTTTCTTT. Its translation: CSAPTGSTEAFF.

The DNA of the CDR3 is TGCGCCAGCAGCCCAGGTGGGGCCAACGTCCTGACTTTC. It encodes CASSPGGANVLTF. The genes are TRBV5-1 and TRBJ2-6; D is undetermined. Germline lookup yields CDR1 SGHRS and CDR2 YFSETQ. Trimming removed 4 bases at V and 3 bases at J, with 5 bases between. This CDR3 spans 13 amino acids.

The V call is TRBV12-3 or TRBV12-4, the J call TRBJ2-3; 12 bases are a match to TRBD2. Unmatched junction bases numbered 15, after V lost 5 bases and J lost 6 bases. This CDR3 is built from 18 residues. The CDR3 protein is CASSPGNILAGGGDTQYF. CDR3 bases: TGTGCCAGCAGTCCAGGCAATATACTAGCGGGGGGAGGGGATACGCAGTATTTT.

This clonotype has more than one count but fewer than ten. The rearrangement joins TRBV6-5 to TRBJ2-5; D is unresolved. Trimming left V 0 bases short and J 3 bases short, with 5 bases between. The germline V gene has CDR1 MNHEY and CDR2 SVGAGI. This CDR3 region has 13 residues. In nucleotides, the CDR3 is TGTGCCAGCAGTTACTCGATGGAAGAGACCCAGTACTTC. It translates to CASSYSMEETQYF.

V gene TRBV5-1 combines with J gene TRBJ1-1; 12 positions match TRBD1. V trimming: 7 bases; J trimming: 4 bases; junction bases outside the gene matches: 8. Germline assignment: CDR1 SGHRS and CDR2 YFSETQ. This CDR3 contains 15 residues. The CDR3 loop reads CASWPGQGAPTEAFF. CDR3 in DNA: TGCGCCAGCTGGCCGGGACAGGGGGCCCCCACTGAAGCTTTCTTT.

This clonotype was recorded once. The chain recombines TRBV4-3 with TRBJ2-2; TRBD1 aligns across 9 bases. With 4 bases clipped from V and 6 bases from J, the junction kept 9 bases outside the gene matches. CDR1 and CDR2 (germline): LGHNA, YSLEER. This CDR3 contains 16 residues. CDR3 sequence reads: CASSRPAQGAAGELFF. The CDR3, as DNA: TGCGCCAGCAGCCGCCCGGCACAGGGGGCCGCCGGGGAGCTGTTTTTT.

This clonotype was counted a few times. This chain uses TRBV10-3 with TRBJ1-2; D possibly corresponds to TRBD1 (6 bases). This CDR3 spans 16 amino acids. Trimming stripped 0 bases from V and 4 bases from J, with 15 bases between. Germline values: CDR1 ENHRY, CDR2 SYGVKD. CDR3 amino acids: CAISESAGKGGYGYTF. The CDR3 DNA follows: TGTGCCATCAGTGAGTCGGCAGGCAAAGGGGGCTATGGCTACACCTTC.

In its sample, this clonotype was seen many times. The rearrangement links TRBV7-8 to TRBJ1-3, with D maybe TRBD1 (5 bases). The CDR3 loop spans 14 amino acids. Trimming shortened V by 3 bases and J by 3 bases, and 9 bases separated the two germline ends. The germline CDR1 and CDR2 sequences are SGHVS and FQNEAQ. CDR3 bases: TGTGCCAGCAGCTTTGCAGGGCTTGGAAACACCATATATTTT. Amino acid sequence: CASSFAGLGNTIYF.

The J gene is TRBJ2-7, the V gene TRBV3-1; D may match TRBD1 or TRBD2 (5 bases each). The ends were cut back, 4 bases at V and 2 bases at J, with 15 bases in the middle. The CDR3 runs 15 residues. CDR1 is LGHDT and CDR2 is YNNKEL in the germline V gene (reference sequence). CDR3 in DNA: TGTGCCAGCAGCCCGTGGGACCACACCACCTACGAGCAGTACTTC. It yields the protein CASSPWDHTTYEQYF.

The CDR3 region is CASGQTSGDIEETQYF. DNA of the CDR3: TGTGCTAGTGGTCAGACTAGCGGTGACATCGAAGAGACCCAGTACTTC. The gene calls are TRBV12-5 and TRBJ2-5; TRBD2 agrees at 9 bases. V dropped 5 bases and J dropped 3; count of bases not matched to a gene: 10. The CDR3 consists of 16 residues. CDR1 is LGHNT, CDR2 FRNRAP, per germline.

The V and J genes are TRBV28 and TRBJ1-5, with TRBD1 matching 9 bases. The trim removed 0 bases at V and 7 bases at J, leaving 7 bases unmatched. In germline, CDR1 is MDHEN, CDR2 SYDVKM. This CDR3 contains 16 residues. CDR3 nucleotides: TGTGCCAGCAGTTTATGGGGGGGACAGGGCGGGCAGCCCCAGCATTTT. This encodes CASSLWGGQGGQPQHF.

This clonotype was seen only a few times. The CDR3 here is CASNKLEGTGGFYGYTF. CDR3 in DNA: TGTGCCAGTAATAAGCTGGAGGGGACAGGGGGCTTCTATGGCTACACCTTC. This sequence joins TRBV19 and TRBJ1-2; 12 nucleotides agree with TRBD1. Per the germline V gene, CDR1 is LNHDA and CDR2 is SQIVND (reference sequence). The V segment lost 7 bases and the J segment 4 bases; nucleotides outside the gene matches: 13. This CDR3 comprises 17 residues. Filled out from reference TRBV19 and TRBJ1-2, the complete variable domain reads DGGITQSPKYLFRKEGQNVTLSCEQNLNHDAMYWYRQDPGQGLRLIYYSQIVNDFQKGDIAEGYSVSREKKESFPLTVTSAQKNPTAFYLCASNKLEGTGGFYGYTFGSGTRLTVV.

This chain connects TRBV2 to TRBJ1-5; 8 bases match TRBD1. The CDR3 is 14 residues long. In germline, CDR1 is SNHLY, CDR2 FYNNEI. V lost 4 bases, J lost 5 bases, and 4 bases stayed unmatched. The CDR3: CASSGDRGHQPQHF. The CDR3 coding sequence is TGTGCCAGCAGTGGCGACAGGGGACATCAGCCCCAGCATTTT.

This chain uses TRBV20-1 with TRBJ2-7; 12 positions agree with TRBD2. Germline V gene lookup returns CDR1 DFQATT and CDR2 SNEGSKA (reference sequence). The CDR3 extends over 17 amino acids. V was pared by 0 bases and J by 0 bases, with 6 bases of the junction left unmatched. This CDR3 is CSARDTTSGGPSYEQYF. Written as DNA, the CDR3 is TGCAGTGCTAGAGATACGACTAGCGGGGGCCCCTCCTACGAGCAGTACTTC.

This clonotype has only a few counts. The rearrangement joins TRBV20-1 to TRBJ1-5; no clear D. The germline CDR1 and CDR2 sequences are DFQATT and SNEGSKA (reference sequence). The CDR3 is 13 residues long. Between the trimmed V and J ends, which lost 6 bases and 4 bases, there was a span of 13 bases. The CDR3 region is CSAQPALNQPQHF. CDR3 nucleotides: TGCAGTGCCCAACCCGCCCTTAATCAGCCCCAGCATTTT.

This clonotype has more than one count but fewer than ten. J is TRBJ2-2 and V is TRBV7-2; a weak D match, TRBD2 (5 bases). From germline, CDR1 is SGHTA and CDR2 FQGNSA. Trimming took 4 bases from V and 7 from J, leaving 10 bases between them. This CDR3 region has 13 residues. In nucleotides, the CDR3 is TGTGCCAGCAGCTCCACCCGGGGCGGGGAGCTGTTTTTT. Protein sequence: CASSSTRGGELFF.

The rearrangement joins TRBV7-9 to TRBJ2-1, with a weak D call TRBD2 (5 bases). Germline V CDR1 and CDR2: SEHNR, FQNEAQ (reference sequence). With 7 bases removed from V and 3 bases from J, the gap between germline ends came to 13 bases. The CDR3 runs to 14 residues. CDR3 amino acids: CASTAETNYNEQFF. The CDR3 DNA reads TGTGCCAGCACCGCCGAGACTAACTACAATGAGCAGTTCTTC. Complete variable domain (other parts from reference TRBV7-9 and TRBJ2-1): DTGVSQNPRHKITKRGQNVTFRCDPISEHNRLYWYRQTLGQGPEFLTYFQNEAQLEKSRLLSDRFSAERPKGSFSTLEIQRTEQGDSAMYLCASTAETNYNEQFFGPGTRLTVL.